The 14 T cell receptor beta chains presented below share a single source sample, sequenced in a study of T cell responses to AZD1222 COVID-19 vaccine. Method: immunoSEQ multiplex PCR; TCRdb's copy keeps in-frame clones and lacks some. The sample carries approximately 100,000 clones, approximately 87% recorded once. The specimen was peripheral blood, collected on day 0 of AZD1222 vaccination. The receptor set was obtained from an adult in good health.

In nucleotides, the CDR3 is TGCGCCAGCAGCTTGGCCGGGACAGGGGGGCAGGAGACCCAGTACTTC. It codes for CASSLAGTGGQETQYF. The chain is built from TRBV5-1 and TRBJ2-5; 11 nucleotides match TRBD1. After removal of 0 bases from V and 5 bases from J, the junction contained 6 bases not matched to a gene. Germline-derived CDR1 and CDR2 are SGHRS and YFSETQ. This CDR3 has 16 amino acids.

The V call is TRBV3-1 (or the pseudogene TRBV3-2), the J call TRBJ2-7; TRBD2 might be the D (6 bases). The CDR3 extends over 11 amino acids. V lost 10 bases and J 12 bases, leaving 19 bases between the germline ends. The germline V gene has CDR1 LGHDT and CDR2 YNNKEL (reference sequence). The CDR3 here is CANRRGALGYF. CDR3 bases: TGTGCCAACAGGAGGGGTGCCCTGGGGTACTTC.

CDR3 region: CATQRTYNEQFF. For the CDR3, the DNA is TGTGCCACTCAGCGTACCTACAATGAGCAGTTCTTC. This sequence joins TRBV12-3 or TRBV12-4 and TRBJ2-1; no firm D call. The CDR3 loop spans 12 amino acids. The V end lost 10 bases, the J end lost 2 bases, and 9 bases lay between the germline ends.

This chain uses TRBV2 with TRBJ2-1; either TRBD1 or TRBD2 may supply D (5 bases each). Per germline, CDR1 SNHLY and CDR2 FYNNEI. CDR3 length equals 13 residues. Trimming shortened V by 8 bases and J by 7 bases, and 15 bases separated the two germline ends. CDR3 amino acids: CASGTQARNEQFF. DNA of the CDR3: TGTGCCAGCGGGACCCAGGCCAGAAATGAGCAGTTCTTC. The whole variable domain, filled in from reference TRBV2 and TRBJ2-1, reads EPEVTQTPSHQVTQMGQEVILRCVPISNHLYFYWYRQILGQKVEFLVSFYNNEISEKSEIFDDQFSVERPDGSNFTLKIRSTKLEDSAMYFCASGTQARNEQFFGPGTRLTVL.

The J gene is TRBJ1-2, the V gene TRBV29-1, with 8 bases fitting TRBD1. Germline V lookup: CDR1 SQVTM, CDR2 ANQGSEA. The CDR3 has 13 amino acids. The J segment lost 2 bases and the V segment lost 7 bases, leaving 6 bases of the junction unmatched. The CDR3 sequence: CSARTGPNYGYTF. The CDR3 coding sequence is TGCAGCGCCCGGACAGGGCCAAACTATGGCTACACCTTC.

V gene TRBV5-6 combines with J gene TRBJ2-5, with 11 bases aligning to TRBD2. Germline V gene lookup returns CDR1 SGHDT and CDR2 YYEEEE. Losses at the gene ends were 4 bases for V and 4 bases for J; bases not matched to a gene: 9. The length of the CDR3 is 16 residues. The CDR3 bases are TGTGCCAGCAGCCCAGGGACTAGCGGTCCCATAGAGACCCAGTACTTC. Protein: CASSPGTSGPIETQYF.

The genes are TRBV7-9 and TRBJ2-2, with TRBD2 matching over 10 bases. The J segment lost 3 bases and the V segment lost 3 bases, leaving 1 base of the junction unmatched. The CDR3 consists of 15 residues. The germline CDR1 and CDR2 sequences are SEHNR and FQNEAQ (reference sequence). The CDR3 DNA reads TGTGCCAGCAGCTTGCTAGCGGGGGACACCGGGGAGCTGTTTTTT. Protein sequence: CASSLLAGDTGELFF. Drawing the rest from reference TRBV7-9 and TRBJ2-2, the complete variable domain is DTGVSQNPRHKITKRGQNVTFRCDPISEHNRLYWYRQTLGQGPEFLTYFQNEAQLEKSRLLSDRFSAERPKGSFSTLEIQRTEQGDSAMYLCASSLLAGDTGELFFGEGSRLTVL.

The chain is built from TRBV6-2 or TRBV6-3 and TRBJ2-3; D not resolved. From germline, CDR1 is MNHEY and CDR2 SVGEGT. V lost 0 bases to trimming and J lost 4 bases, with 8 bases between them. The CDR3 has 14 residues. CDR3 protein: CASSYSKVADTQYF. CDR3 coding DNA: TGTGCCAGCAGTTACTCGAAAGTGGCAGATACGCAGTATTTT.

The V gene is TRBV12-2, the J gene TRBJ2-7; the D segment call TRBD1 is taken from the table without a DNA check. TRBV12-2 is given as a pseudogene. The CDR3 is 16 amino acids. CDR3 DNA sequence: TGTGCAAGTCGCTTAGCCTGGGACAGGGCATGGGACGAGCAGTACTTC. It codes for CASRLAWDRAWDEQYF.

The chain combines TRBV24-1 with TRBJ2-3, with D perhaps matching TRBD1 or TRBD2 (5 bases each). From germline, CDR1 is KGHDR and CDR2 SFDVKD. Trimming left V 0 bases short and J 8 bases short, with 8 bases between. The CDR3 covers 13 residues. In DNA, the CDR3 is TGTGCCACCAGTGATTTGTCGAGGGGTACGCAGTATTTT. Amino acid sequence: CATSDLSRGTQYF.

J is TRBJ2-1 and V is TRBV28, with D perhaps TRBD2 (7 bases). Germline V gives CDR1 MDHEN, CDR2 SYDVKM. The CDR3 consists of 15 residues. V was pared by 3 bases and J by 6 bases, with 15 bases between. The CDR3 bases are TGTGCCAGCAGTTTGGCGCGGGGGCGGTCCAATGAGCAGTTCTTC. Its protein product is CASSLARGRSNEQFF.

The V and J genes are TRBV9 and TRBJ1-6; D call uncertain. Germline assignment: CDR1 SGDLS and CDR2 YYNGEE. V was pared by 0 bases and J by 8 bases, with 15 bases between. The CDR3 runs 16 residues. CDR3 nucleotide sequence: TGTGCCAGCAGCGTAGCTTCGGGAGGGAGGGATTCACCCCTCCACTTT. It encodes CASSVASGGRDSPLHF.

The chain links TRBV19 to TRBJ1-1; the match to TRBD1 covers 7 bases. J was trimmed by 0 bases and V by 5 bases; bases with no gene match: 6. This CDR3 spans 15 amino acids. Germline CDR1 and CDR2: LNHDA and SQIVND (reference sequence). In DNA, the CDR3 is TGTGCCAGTAGTCCCTTACAGGGGATGAACACTGAAGCTTTCTTT. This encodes CASSPLQGMNTEAFF.

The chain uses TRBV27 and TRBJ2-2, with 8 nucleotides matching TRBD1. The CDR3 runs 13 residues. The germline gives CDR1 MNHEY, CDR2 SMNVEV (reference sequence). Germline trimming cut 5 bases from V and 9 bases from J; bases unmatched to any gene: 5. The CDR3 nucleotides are TGTGCCAGCAGTCTGACAGGGGCCCGGGAGCTGTTTTTT. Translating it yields CASSLTGARELFF.